These 21 T cell receptor beta chains originate from one sample sequenced in a study of CD8 T cells in Susac syndrome. Reverse transcription of 0.5 to 1 ug RNA was performed with random hexamers. Each CDR3 protein gets one entry after TCRdb re-called the immunoSEQ multiplex PCR reads with MiXCR. The sample contains approximately 280,000 distinct CDR3 sequences, about 85% of which appear only once. The sample taken for sequencing was CD8+ T cells from PBMCs. The receptors were sampled from a human donor with multiple sclerosis.

The rearrangement uses TRBV9 and TRBJ1-3; D might be TRBD1 (6 bases). V was trimmed by 3 bases and J by 0 bases, leaving 13 bases between them. Germline V gene data show CDR1 as SGDLS and CDR2 as YYNGEE. This CDR3 contains 16 residues. The CDR3 DNA follows: TGTGCCAGCAGCGCCCAGACAGGCGGCTCTGGAAACACCATATATTTT. It is translated as CASSAQTGGSGNTIYF.

The chain carries TRBV6-1 and TRBJ1-2, with D maybe TRBD1 (6 bases). V lost 8 bases and J 2 bases, leaving 18 bases between the germline ends. Germline-derived CDR1 and CDR2 are MNHNS and SASEGT. CDR3 length: 15 amino acids. For the CDR3, the DNA is TGTGCCAGCTGGGGGGCATACGAGTACAACTATGGCTACACCTTC. It codes for CASWGAYEYNYGYTF.

The J gene is TRBJ2-1, the V gene TRBV5-6; 10 nucleotides align to TRBD2. The CDR3 contains 18 residues. Germline values: CDR1 SGHDT, CDR2 YYEEEE. V gave up 0 bases and J gave up 8 bases; unmatched junction bases: 14. The CDR3 spells CASSLAMGAGGLADEQFF. CDR3 nucleotides: TGTGCCAGCAGCTTGGCCATGGGAGCGGGAGGGCTGGCGGATGAGCAGTTCTTC.

V gene TRBV27 combines with J gene TRBJ2-5; no firm D call. The V gene lost 3 bases and the J gene lost 3 bases, with 11 bases spanning the gap. The CDR3 has 14 amino acids. The germline CDR1 and CDR2 sequences are MNHEY and SMNVEV (reference sequence). CDR3 DNA sequence: TGTGCCAGCAGTTTCATCGCGGACGAAGAGACCCAGTACTTC. This gives the protein CASSFIADEETQYF.

This chain links TRBV6-6 with TRBJ2-7; D call uncertain. This CDR3 comprises 14 residues. Germline V gene lookup returns CDR1 MNHNY and CDR2 SVGAGI (reference sequence). V was trimmed by 0 bases and J by 2 bases, leaving 8 bases between them. The CDR3 loop reads CASSYSGETYEQYF. CDR3 DNA sequence: TGTGCCAGCAGTTACTCCGGAGAGACCTACGAGCAGTACTTC.

The chain is built from TRBV30 and TRBJ2-7; possibly TRBD1 for D (5 bases). This CDR3 has 11 residues. Trimming shortened V by 4 bases and J by 6 bases, and 10 bases separated the two germline ends. The germline V gene has CDR1 GTSNPN and CDR2 SVGIG (reference sequence). CDR3 DNA: TGTGCCTGGAAGGGGTTGGTCGAGCAGTACTTC. It specifies CAWKGLVEQYF.

The J gene is TRBJ1-1, the V gene TRBV12-3 or TRBV12-4; unclear D gene. V dropped 3 bases and J dropped 7 bases, with 15 bases sitting between them. The CDR3 has 14 residues. CDR3 in DNA: TGTGCCAGCAGTTTCCCGGGTCTAGTCGGTGAAGCTTTCTTT. Its protein is CASSFPGLVGEAFF.

This chain uses TRBV25-1 with TRBJ1-1, with TRBD1 as a possible D gene (6 bases). CDR1 is MGHDK, CDR2 SYGVNS, per germline. V was pared by 3 bases and J by 3 bases, with 11 bases between. The CDR3 runs 14 residues. This CDR3 reads CASSDLYRDTEAFF. Here the CDR3 DNA reads TGTGCCAGCAGTGATCTGTACAGGGACACTGAAGCTTTCTTT.

The chain couples TRBV7-9 to TRBJ2-1, with 9 bases matching TRBD2. The CDR3 length is 17 residues. The V and J ends lost 5 bases and 2 bases, in that order; junction bases with no gene match: 10. In germline, CDR1 is SEHNR, CDR2 FQNEAQ (reference sequence). CDR3 in amino acids: CASSPLAGGAPYNEQFF. The CDR3 bases are TGTGCCAGCAGCCCCCTCGCGGGAGGGGCCCCCTACAATGAGCAGTTCTTC.

The V and J genes are TRBV14 and TRBJ2-7; D unclear. This CDR3 is built from 13 residues. V was trimmed by 4 bases and J by 3 bases, leaving 10 bases between them. Germline loops: CDR1 SGHDN, CDR2 FVKESK. CDR3 in DNA: TGTGCCAGCAGCCCCGTGGGCCGCTACGAGCAGTACTTC. It encodes CASSPVGRYEQYF.

The V and J genes are TRBV9 and TRBJ2-1, with D maybe TRBD2 (5 bases). Deletions cut 4 bases from V and 8 bases from J, with 10 bases between. Germline loops: CDR1 SGDLS, CDR2 YYNGEE. The CDR3 is 12 residues long. The CDR3: CASSSHGDEQFF. The CDR3 DNA is TGTGCCAGCAGCTCCCACGGGGATGAGCAGTTCTTC.

With respect to this clonotype: The junction and the germline gene differ at one end; a read error may be behind it. This chain links TRBV5-1 with TRBJ2-1; a weak D match, TRBD1 (5 bases). CDR3 length: 16 residues. Germline CDR1 reads SGHRS; CDR2 reads YFSETQ. CDR3: CASSPKKTEAYNKQFF. CDR3 DNA: TGCGCCAGCAGCCCAAAAAAGACAGAAGCTTACAATAAGCAGTTCTTC. The variable domain in full, completed from reference TRBV5-1 and TRBJ2-1, reads KAGVTQTPRYLIKTRGQQVTLSCSPISGHRSVSWYQQTPGQGLQFLFEYFSETQRNKGNFPGRFSGRQFSNSRSEMNVSTLELGDSALYLCASSPKKTEAYNKQFFGPGTRLTVL.

The chain is built from TRBV2 and TRBJ2-7; 7 nucleotides match TRBD2. The V gene's germline CDR1 is SNHLY and CDR2 FYNNEI. The CDR3 covers 16 residues. V gave up 0 bases and J gave up 5 bases; unmatched junction bases: 10. The CDR3 bases are TGTGCCAGCAGTGAAGCGCGGGAGATAAGGGCCGACGAGCAGTACTTC. Amino acid sequence: CASSEAREIRADEQYF.

The chain couples TRBV27 to TRBJ2-1; unclear D gene. V was pared by 7 bases and J by 5 bases, with 15 bases between. The CDR3 spans 14 residues. Germline V gene sequence: CDR1 MNHEY, CDR2 SMNVEV (reference sequence). The CDR3 sequence is CASTSTLLHNEQFF. The CDR3 DNA sequence: TGTGCCAGCACCTCGACTCTCCTCCACAATGAGCAGTTCTTC.

V is TRBV29-1 and J is TRBJ2-2; D is undetermined. Germline lookup yields CDR1 SQVTM and CDR2 ANQGSEA. The CDR3 runs to 12 residues. V was pared by 5 bases and J by 6 bases, with 10 bases between. In DNA, the CDR3 is TGCAGCGTTTCCGGCCGGTCCGGGGAGCTGTTTTTT. Residues: CSVSGRSGELFF.

This clonotype appeared once. The chain has TRBV27 and TRBJ1-2, with D perhaps TRBD1 (6 bases). The CDR3 is made up of 15 amino acids. V lost 3 bases to trimming and J lost 4 bases, with 15 bases between them. Germline values: CDR1 MNHEY, CDR2 SMNVEV (reference sequence). This CDR3 reads CASSLGRDNPYGYTF. CDR3 in DNA: TGTGCCAGCAGTTTGGGTAGGGACAACCCCTATGGCTACACCTTC.

The chain has TRBV12-3 or TRBV12-4 and TRBJ2-1; a possible D gene is TRBD2 (6 bases). Trimming took 6 bases from V and 8 from J, leaving 17 bases between them. The CDR3 contains 14 residues. The CDR3 here is CASSLPGRDYEQFF. The CDR3 nucleotides read TGTGCCAGCAGCCTCCCGGGAAGGGACTATGAGCAGTTCTTC.

This rearrangement joins TRBV5-1 to TRBJ2-1; no firm D call. V was shortened by 0 bases and J by 0 bases, with 7 bases between the two germline ends. The CDR3 is 15 amino acids. Per germline, CDR1 SGHRS and CDR2 YFSETQ. The CDR3 nucleotides read TGCGCCAGCAGCTTGGGTGAGTCCTCCTACAATGAGCAGTTCTTC. It codes for CASSLGESSYNEQFF. The variable domain in full, with the rest retrieved from reference TRBV5-1 and TRBJ2-1, is KAGVTQTPRYLIKTRGQQVTLSCSPISGHRSVSWYQQTPGQGLQFLFEYFSETQRNKGNFPGRFSGRQFSNSRSEMNVSTLELGDSALYLCASSLGESSYNEQFFGPGTRLTVL.

The J gene is TRBJ1-2, the V gene TRBV20-1; the D gene is possibly TRBD1 (5 bases). Germline V gene sequence: CDR1 DFQATT, CDR2 SNEGSKA (reference sequence). The CDR3 has 15 residues. Between the trimmed V and J ends, which lost 0 bases and 5 bases, there was a span of 16 bases. The CDR3 protein is CSARDPFHGGYGYTF. Here the CDR3 DNA reads TGCAGTGCTAGAGATCCCTTTCATGGGGGGTATGGCTACACCTTC.

The chain carries TRBV12-3 or TRBV12-4 and TRBJ2-2, with a possible D match to TRBD2 (5 bases). The V end was cut by 1 base, the J end by 2 bases, with 11 bases between. This CDR3 region has 16 residues. CDR3 nucleotide sequence: TGTGCCAGCAGTTTAGGAACTGAGGGTAACACCGGGGAGCTGTTTTTT. This gives the protein CASSLGTEGNTGELFF.

This clonotype was seen a handful of times. CDR3 in amino acids: CASSRGPGLAGRYEQYF. In DNA form, the CDR3 reads TGTGCCAGCAGCCGAGGGCCGGGACTAGCGGGAAGGTACGAGCAGTACTTC. This sequence joins TRBV27 and TRBJ2-7; TRBD2 agrees at 13 bases. The length of the CDR3 is 17 residues. CDR1 and CDR2 from the germline V gene are MNHEY and SMNVEV (reference sequence). V trimming: 6 bases; J trimming: 4 bases; junction bases outside the gene matches: 12.